These T cell receptor beta chains were read from a single sample in a study of cytomegalovirus exposure and HLA in healthy donors. TCRdb's copy holds only in-frame clones and misses some; the assay was immunoSEQ multiplex PCR. The table has some 160,000 clones, roughly 83% seen once. Sequenced sample: PBMCs. These receptors came from a young woman in good health and CMV-seronegative. The conserved cysteine and the conserved F or W are not part of the CDR3 here. Each record gives: J gene, CDR3 length, V gene, clone size, CDR3 protein. Not every row has a clone size; where given, it reads once, few, many or a size class.

TRBJ1-1,13,TRBV4-1,.,ASSQADRGYTEAF
TRBJ2-2,15,TRBV2,.,ASSNPSGGLNTGELF
TRBJ1-6,13,TRBV27,.,ASSLEAAYNSPLH
TRBJ2-3,13,TRBV5-4,.,ASSLTSGGIDTQY
TRBJ1-3,13,TRBV7-9,.,ANSPDRRSGNTIY
TRBJ2-2,15,TRBV27,once,ASSFLSLAVNTGELF
TRBJ1-4,12,TRBV7-9,few,ASSLGQGIGKLF
TRBJ2-6,14,TRBV29-1,.,SVRDRGVSGANVLT
TRBJ1-2,14,TRBV11-2,.,ASSRGQGRYPRGYT
TRBJ2-3,13,TRBV27,.,ASSPRTGVTDTQY
TRBJ1-1,13,TRBV2,.,ASRDPMTGDTEAF